These T cell receptor beta chains were read from a single sample in a study of shared clonotypes between healthy human individuals. Sequenced by immunoSEQ multiplex PCR; TCRdb stores in-frame clones only, minus some. Altogether approximately 470,000 clones are present, around 85% being singletons, with the ten largest covering more than 9.5%. The sequencing sample was made of PBMCs. The receptors were sampled from a woman in her thirties or forties in good health. Some clones in this sample may be carry-over from other donors' samples. The CDR3 runs from the conserved cysteine through the conserved F or W. D genes are given only for firm matches. Not every row has a clone size; where given, it reads once, few, many or a size class.

>TRBD2|TRBV7-9|18|TRBJ2-1|.
TGTGCCGTGCCAAGACTAGCGGGCTTATCTAGCTCCTACAATGAGCAGTTCTTC
CAVPRLAGLSSSYNEQFF
>TRBD1|TRBV5-6|17|TRBJ2-1|.
TGTGCCAGCAGCTTGGGCGGACAGGGAGGCTCCTACAATGAGCAGTTCTTC
CASSLGGQGGSYNEQFF
>.|TRBV7-4|16|TRBJ2-7|.
TGTGCCAGCAGCTCAGGAGGTCGACTCAAGGAATACGAGCAGTACTTC
CASSSGGRLKEYEQYF
>.|TRBV7-9|15|TRBJ2-2|once
TGTGCCAGCAGCTTAGCTTCGGGAAACACCGGGGAGCTGTTTTTT
CASSLASGNTGELFF
>.|TRBV5-4|12|TRBJ2-7|.
TGTGCCAGCAGCCGGGACCACTACGAGCAGTACTTC
CASSRDHYEQYF
>.|TRBV6-5|12|TRBJ1-3|.
TGTGCCAGCCAGAGCTCTGGAAACACCATATATTTT
CASQSSGNTIYF
>TRBD2|TRBV7-9|15|TRBJ2-1|few
TGTGCCAGCAGCTTAGCCCAAGCGGGGCACAATGAGCAGTTCTTC
CASSLAQAGHNEQFF
>TRBD2|TRBV6-5|14|TRBJ2-7|.
TGTGCCAGCGGGCGTCTAGCGGGGGTCTACGAGCAGTACTTC
CASGRLAGVYEQYF
>TRBD1|TRBV7-2|13|TRBJ2-5|.
TGTGCCAGCGGACGGACAGGTCAAGAGACCCAGTACTTC
CASGRTGQETQYF
>.|TRBV7-9|13|TRBJ2-1|.
TGTGCCAGCAGCCCCCGGGACACCCACGAGCAGTTCTTC
CASSPRDTHEQFF
>.|TRBV7-9|14|TRBJ2-1|.
TGTGCCAGCAGCCCCCCGGGGACCTCCAATGAGCAGTTCTTC
CASSPPGTSNEQFF
>TRBD2|TRBV6-5|16|TRBJ2-1|.
TGTGCCAGCAGTTACAGCACTAGCGGGAGTTACAATGAGCAGTTCTTC
CASSYSTSGSYNEQFF
>.|TRBV7-2|14|TRBJ2-5|.
TGTGCCAGCAGCCCATCGCGGGCCCAAGAGACCCAGTACTTC
CASSPSRAQETQYF
>.|TRBV7-9|14|TRBJ2-2|.
TGTGCCAGCAGCTTTAGGACTAATACCGGGGAGCTGTTTTTT
CASSFRTNTGELFF
>TRBD1|TRBV14|15|TRBJ2-7|.
TGTGCCAGCAGCGCCTACCGGGGACAGGGCGGCGAGCAGTACTTC
CASSAYRGQGGEQYF
>.|TRBV6-1|15|TRBJ1-2|.
TGTGCCAGCAGTGAAGATCACAGGGTAGAGTATGGCTACACCTTC
CASSEDHRVEYGYTF
>.|TRBV7-2|16|TRBJ2-5|.
TGTGCCAGCAGCCTAGACGGGGCAGGGGGGTTTGAGACCCAGTACTTC
CASSLDGAGGFETQYF
>.|TRBV28|12|TRBJ2-1|.
TGTGCCAGCAGTTTAAGTTTGGACCCCCTGTTCTTC
CASSLSLDPLFF
>.|TRBV5-4|12|TRBJ2-1|.
TGTGCCAGCAGCTTGTCTTACAATGAGCAGTTCTTC
CASSLSYNEQFF
>TRBD1|TRBV6-1|14|TRBJ2-3|.
TGTGCCAGCAGGGACAGGGGACCCACAGATACGCAGTATTTT
CASRDRGPTDTQYF
>.|TRBV18|16|TRBJ1-2|.
TGTGCCAGCTCACCAAATCCAGGGTGGGAGCACTATGGCTACACCTTC
CASSPNPGWEHYGYTF
>.|TRBV30|13|TRBJ2-5|.
TGTGCCTGGAGTGTACTGTTTCGGGAGACCCAGTACTTC
CAWSVLFRETQYF
>.|TRBV30|12|TRBJ2-5|.
TGTGCCTGGGATCGCGGAGAAGAGACCCAGTACTTC
CAWDRGEETQYF
>.|TRBV7-3|14|TRBJ1-1|.
TGTGCCAGCAGCTCGACACCAATGAACACTGAAGCTTTCTTT
CASSSTPMNTEAFF
>TRBD2|TRBV27|19|TRBJ2-1|once
TGTGCCAGCAGTTCCAAAGCGGGAGGGCCGTACCCCCTCGGCAATGAGCAGTTCTTC
CASSSKAGGPYPLGNEQFF
>TRBD2|TRBV15|16|TRBJ2-1|few
TGTGCCACCAGCCCTCTTAGCGGGAGAAATCACAATGAGCAGTTCTTC
CATSPLSGRNHNEQFF
>.|TRBV30|15|TRBJ2-1|.
TGTGCCTGGATATCGGGCTCGGGGCCCTACAATGAGCAGTTCTTC
CAWISGSGPYNEQFF
>TRBD2|TRBV28|14|TRBJ2-1|few
TGTGCCAGCAGAACTAGCGGGAGGTACAATGAGCAGTTCTTC
CASRTSGRYNEQFF
>.|TRBV28|13|TRBJ2-1|.
TGTGCCAGCAGTTGGACAGTTTACAATGAGCAGTTCTTC
CASSWTVYNEQFF
>.|TRBV11-2|16|TRBJ2-5|.
TGTGCCAGCAGCCGAAGATCGGGACAACTCCAAGAGACCCAGTACTTC
CASSRRSGQLQETQYF
>.|TRBV7-2|13|TRBJ1-1|.
TGTGCCAGCAGCCGGGGCGCAGAAGGTGAAGCTTTCTTT
CASSRGAEGEAFF
>.|TRBV10-1|12|TRBJ2-3|.
TGCGCCAGCAGTGGCCAGACCCATACGCAGTATTTT
CASSGQTHTQYF
>.|TRBV7-3|15|TRBJ2-3|.
TGTGCCAGCAGCCCCGTAGGCGGGAGCACAGATACGCAGTATTTT
CASSPVGGSTDTQYF
>.|TRBV6-6|14|TRBJ2-5|.
TGTGCCAGCAGAGCGGCCCACCTCGGAGAGACCCAGTACTTC
CASRAAHLGETQYF
>.|TRBV10-3|13|TRBJ1-1|.
TGTGCCATCAGTGAATGGATGAACACTGAAGCTTTCTTT
CAISEWMNTEAFF
>.|TRBV25-1|16|TRBJ2-3|.
TGTGCCAGCAGTGTTGCTAGCTTGGCCCCGACAGATACGCAGTATTTT
CASSVASLAPTDTQYF
>TRBD1|TRBV7-2|16|TRBJ2-2|.
TGTGCCAGCAGCCCGCCCGGGACAGGGGGCCACGGGGAGCTGTTTTTT
CASSPPGTGGHGELFF
>TRBD2|TRBV9|15|TRBJ2-1|many
TGTGCCAGCAGCGGAAACAGCGGGGCCTACAATGAGCAGTTCTTC
CASSGNSGAYNEQFF
>.|TRBV29-1|11|TRBJ1-1|.
TGCAGCGTTGAAACGGGGCCTGAAGCTTTCTTT
CSVETGPEAFF
>.|TRBV28|10|TRBJ2-7|.
TGTGCCAGCAAAGACTACGAGCAGTACTTC
CASKDYEQYF
>.|TRBV5-1|16|TRBJ2-3|.
TGCGCCAGCAGCTTGGGCCCAGCGGAGGGCACAGATACGCAGTATTTT
CASSLGPAEGTDTQYF
>TRBD2|TRBV4-1|15|TRBJ2-3|.
TGCGCCAGCAGCCCCAGCGGGGGCGTGGGCGATACGCAGTATTTT
CASSPSGGVGDTQYF
>.|TRBV2|14|TRBJ1-1|few
TGTGCCAGCAGTGAAGCAGTGGGGGCCCTTCGAGCTTTCTTT
CASSEAVGALRAFF
>TRBD1|TRBV5-1|18|TRBJ2-2|.
TGCGCCAGCAGCTTGGCCGGCCCCAGACAGGGTACGGGCGGGGAGCTGTTTTTT
CASSLAGPRQGTGGELFF
>.|TRBV11-2|16|TRBJ1-1|few
TGTGCCAGCAGCTCCCTATTTGGTAGGCGGAACACTGAAGCTTTCTTT
CASSSLFGRRNTEAFF
>TRBD2|TRBV5-1|15|TRBJ2-1|.
TGCGCCAGCAGCCCCGGACTGGCGGGAGGTAATGAGCAGTTCTTC
CASSPGLAGGNEQFF
>.|TRBV28|14|TRBJ1-2|.
TGTGCCAGCAGAGTGGGTTTAGGGATCTATGGCTACACCTTC
CASRVGLGIYGYTF
>TRBD2|TRBV9|15|TRBJ2-3|.
TGTGCCAGCTCCAAGACTAGCGGGAGCACAGATACGCAGTATTTT
CASSKTSGSTDTQYF
>.|TRBV27|14|TRBJ1-2|.
TGTGCCAGCAGTGGCCGAAGGGGCCTCTATGGCTACACCTTC
CASSGRRGLYGYTF
>.|TRBV6-4|16|TRBJ2-1|.
TGTGCCAGCAGTGACTCGGGTACAGGGGAGGTCGATGAGCAGTTCTTC
CASSDSGTGEVDEQFF
>TRBD2|TRBV6-6|15|TRBJ2-7|.
TGTGCCAGCAGCCCCCTGACTAGCGGGAAGTACGAGCAGTACTTC
CASSPLTSGKYEQYF
>.|TRBV19|13|TRBJ2-5|.
TGTGCCAGTAGTAACGTGTACCAAGAGACCCAGTACTTC
CASSNVYQETQYF
>.|TRBV5-4|14|TRBJ1-4|few
TGTGCCAGCAGCTGGGACCGATCTAATGAAAAACTGTTTTTT
CASSWDRSNEKLFF
>.|TRBV18|14|TRBJ1-1|many
TGTGCCAGCTCCGCTGAATTCGTGAACACTGAAGCTTTCTTT
CASSAEFVNTEAFF
>TRBD2|TRBV25-1|18|TRBJ2-7|.
TGTGCCAGCAGTGGAGAGGGACTAGCGGGAGGGTCGGCCTACGAGCAGTACTTC
CASSGEGLAGGSAYEQYF
>TRBD2|TRBV11-2|14|TRBJ2-1|.
TGTGCCAGCACAAGAGCGGGAGGTTACAATGAGCAGTTCTTC
CASTRAGGYNEQFF
>.|TRBV7-3|13|TRBJ2-1|.
TGTGCCAGCAGCTTAGACCCGATCAATGAGCAGTTCTTC
CASSLDPINEQFF
>TRBD1|TRBV18|13|TRBJ2-5|.
TGTGCCAGCTCACCCCCACAGGGGGAGACCCAGTACTTC
CASSPPQGETQYF